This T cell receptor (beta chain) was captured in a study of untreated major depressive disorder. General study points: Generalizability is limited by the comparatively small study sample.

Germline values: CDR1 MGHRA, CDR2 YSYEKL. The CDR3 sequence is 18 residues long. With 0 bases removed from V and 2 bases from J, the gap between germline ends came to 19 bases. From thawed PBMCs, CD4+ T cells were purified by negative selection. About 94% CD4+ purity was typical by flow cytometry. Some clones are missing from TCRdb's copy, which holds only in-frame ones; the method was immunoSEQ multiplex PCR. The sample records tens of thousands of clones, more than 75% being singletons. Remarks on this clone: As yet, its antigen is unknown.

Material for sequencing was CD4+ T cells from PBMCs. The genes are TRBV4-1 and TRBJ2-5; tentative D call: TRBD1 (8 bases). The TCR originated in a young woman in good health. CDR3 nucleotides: TGCGCCAGCAGCCAAGAGATCCGGACAGGGAGGGTTCAAGAGACCCAGTACTTC. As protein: CASSQEIRTGRVQETQYF.